What follows are 7 T cell receptor beta chains derived from one specimen sequenced in a study of CD8 T cells in Susac syndrome. With random hexamers, reverse transcription was performed on roughly 0.45 to 1 ug of RNA. TCRdb re-called the immunoSEQ multiplex PCR reads with MiXCR, one entry per CDR3 protein. The sample includes more than 200,000 distinct CDR3 sequences, just over 90% of them seen just once. The sequenced sample was CD4+ T cells from PBMCs. These receptor sequences come from a human donor with multiple sclerosis.

The V and J genes are TRBV6-2 or TRBV6-3 and TRBJ2-1, with 7 bases that match TRBD2. CDR1 and CDR2 from the germline V gene are MNHEY and SVGEGT. The CDR3 is made up of 15 amino acids. J was trimmed by 9 bases and V by 3 bases; bases with no gene match: 11. CDR3 coding DNA: TGTGCCAGCAGTTATCTGCGTAGCGGGCATGGTGAGCAGTTCTTC. Translation: CASSYLRSGHGEQFF.

The gene calls are TRBV20-1 and TRBJ2-7; D is unclear. The V gene lost 4 bases and the J gene lost 0 bases, with 10 bases spanning the gap. The CDR3 covers 13 residues. Germline CDR1 DFQATT, CDR2 SNEGSKA (reference sequence). CDR3 loop: CSANPGSSYEQYF. CDR3 nucleotides: TGCAGTGCTAATCCGGGTAGCTCCTACGAGCAGTACTTC.

V gene TRBV29-1 combines with J gene TRBJ1-5; weak D call: TRBD1 (5 bases). The V gene lost 2 bases and the J gene lost 5 bases, with 10 bases spanning the gap. Germline lookup yields CDR1 SQVTM and CDR2 ANQGSEA. The CDR3 totals 13 residues. The CDR3 DNA follows: TGCAGCGTTGAACAGGGTGTCGATCAGCCCCAGCATTTT. Its translation: CSVEQGVDQPQHF.

This rearrangement joins TRBV29-1 to TRBJ2-7; TRBD2 matches at 11 bases. The CDR3 is made up of 13 amino acids. After removal of 5 bases from V and 11 bases from J, the junction contained 11 bases not matched to a gene. Germline V gives CDR1 SQVTM, CDR2 ANQGSEA. The CDR3 bases are TGCAGCGTTAGGGGACTAGCGGTGAACGTGGAGTACGTC. Protein product: CSVRGLAVNVEYV.

The V and J genes are TRBV12-3 or TRBV12-4 and TRBJ1-5; D perhaps matches TRBD1 (5 bases). V lost 2 bases, J lost 1 base, and 9 bases lay in between. CDR3 size: 15 residues. CDR3 region: CASSLSGVSNQPQHF. For the CDR3, the DNA is TGTGCCAGCAGTTTATCGGGGGTGAGCAATCAGCCCCAGCATTTT.

The rearrangement joins TRBV2 to TRBJ1-6; D might be TRBD1 (6 bases). Germline values: CDR1 SNHLY, CDR2 FYNNEI. V was cut by 6 bases and J by 6 bases, with 12 bases left in between. The CDR3 runs 14 residues. The chain's CDR3 is CASSDGQRNSPLHF. The CDR3 nucleotides read TGTGCCAGCAGCGACGGACAGCGTAATTCACCCCTCCACTTT.

The V and J genes are TRBV29-1 and TRBJ2-5, with D perhaps given as TRBD1 or TRBD2 (5 bases each). Trimming stripped 3 bases from V and 4 bases from J, with 9 bases between. Per the germline V gene, CDR1 is SQVTM and CDR2 is ANQGSEA. This CDR3 spans 12 amino acids. CDR3 protein: CSVDRAGETQYF. In nucleotides, the CDR3 is TGCAGCGTTGACAGGGCGGGAGAGACCCAGTACTTC.